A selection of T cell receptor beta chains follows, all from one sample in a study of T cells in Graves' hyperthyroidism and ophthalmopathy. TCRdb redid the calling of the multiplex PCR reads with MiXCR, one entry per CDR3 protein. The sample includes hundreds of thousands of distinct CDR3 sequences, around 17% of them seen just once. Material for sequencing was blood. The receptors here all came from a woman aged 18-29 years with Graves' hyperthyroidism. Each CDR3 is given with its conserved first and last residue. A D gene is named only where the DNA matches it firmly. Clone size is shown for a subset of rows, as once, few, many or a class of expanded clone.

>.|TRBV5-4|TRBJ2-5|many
TGTGCCAGCAGCTTGGGTGGCGCGGGGATCCAAGAGACCCAGTACTTC
CASSLGGAGIQETQYF
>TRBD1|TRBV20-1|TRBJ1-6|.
TGCAGTGCTAGAGATTCGATACAGGGGGTAAATTCACCCCTCCACTTT
CSARDSIQGVNSPLHF
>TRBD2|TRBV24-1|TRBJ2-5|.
TGTGCCACCAGTGAGGGACTAGCGGGAGTAGCAGAGACCCAGTACTTC
CATSEGLAGVAETQYF
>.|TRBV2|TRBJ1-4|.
TGTGCCAGCAGTGACGGGCAGATTCTTGAAAAACTGTTTTTT
CASSDGQILEKLFF
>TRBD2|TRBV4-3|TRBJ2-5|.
TGCGCCAGCAGCCAAGCTACTAGCGGGAGGGAAGAGACCCAGTACTTC
CASSQATSGREETQYF
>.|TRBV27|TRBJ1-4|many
TGTGCCAGCAGTTTAAGCCAGACTGAAAAACTGTTTTTT
CASSLSQTEKLFF
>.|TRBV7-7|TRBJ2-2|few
TGTGCTAGCAGCTCACGACGAGGGGAGGTGTTTTTT
CASSSRRGEVFF
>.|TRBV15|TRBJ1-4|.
TGTGCCACCAGCAGAGATTGGGTGATAGTTAATGGAAAACTGTTTTTT
CATSRDWVIVNGKLFF
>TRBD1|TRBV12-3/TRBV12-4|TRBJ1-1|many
TGTGCCAGCAGTTCCAATGACAGGGACGTAACTGAAGCTTTCTTT
CASSSNDRDVTEAFF
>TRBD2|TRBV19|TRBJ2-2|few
TGTGCCAGTAGTATCCCGGGACTAGCGGCGAACACCGGGGAGCTGTTTTTT
CASSIPGLAANTGELFF
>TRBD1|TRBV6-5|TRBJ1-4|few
TGTGCCAGCAGTTTCCTCAGGGGGGCCGGGGGTGAAAAACTGTTTTTT
CASSFLRGAGGEKLFF
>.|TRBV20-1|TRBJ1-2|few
TGCAGTGCTAGAGTGGGAGGGGGCTACACCTTC
CSARVGGGYTF
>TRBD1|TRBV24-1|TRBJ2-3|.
TGTGCCACCAGTGACCCCAGAGGGACAGGGGGCGCAGATACGCAGTATTTT
CATSDPRGTGGADTQYF
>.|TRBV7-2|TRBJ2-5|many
TGTGCCAGCAGCTTAGCCCCGGACTTCAGGGAGACCCAGTACTTC
CASSLAPDFRETQYF
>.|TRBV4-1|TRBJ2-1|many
TGCGCCAGCAGCCAAGATCGGGGGTGGGTGCAGTTCTTC
CASSQDRGWVQFF
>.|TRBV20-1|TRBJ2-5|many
TGCAGTGCAGGGGAGGCACAAGAGACCCAGTACTTC
CSAGEAQETQYF
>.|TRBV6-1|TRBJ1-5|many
TGTGCCAGCAGCCGGGGAAGCAATCAGCCCCAGCATTTT
CASSRGSNQPQHF
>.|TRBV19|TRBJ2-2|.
TGTGCCAGTAGTGTCCGACAGCCTACCGGGGAGCTGTTTTTT
CASSVRQPTGELFF
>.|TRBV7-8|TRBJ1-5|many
TGTGCCAGCAGCTTAGAAGCGGGGGGACCCAATCAGCCCCAGCATTTT
CASSLEAGGPNQPQHF
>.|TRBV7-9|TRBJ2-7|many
TGTGCCAGCAGCTTAGCATTAGGAGTCTACGAGCAGTACTTC
CASSLALGVYEQYF
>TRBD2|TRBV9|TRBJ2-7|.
TGTGCCAGCAGCGCCCAAGCGGGGGGCTACGAGCAGTACTTC
CASSAQAGGYEQYF
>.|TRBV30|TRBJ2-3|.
TGTGCCTGGAGCAACCAAAATACGCAGTATTTT
CAWSNQNTQYF
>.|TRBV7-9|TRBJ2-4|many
TGTGCCAGCAGCTTGGAGGCCTCTGTCATTCAGTACTTC
CASSLEASVIQYF
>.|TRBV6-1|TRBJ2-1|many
TGTGCCAGCAGTGAAGGGAAATTGATCCGTTACAATGAGCAGTTCTTC
CASSEGKLIRYNEQFF
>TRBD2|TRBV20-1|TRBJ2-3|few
TGCAGTGCTGGCGAGTGGGGACTAGCAGACACAGATACGCAGTATTTT
CSAGEWGLADTDTQYF
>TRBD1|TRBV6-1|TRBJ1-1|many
TGTGCCAGCAGTATAATGTCCCCGACAGGGGTAGGAGCTGAAGCTTTCTTT
CASSIMSPTGVGAEAFF
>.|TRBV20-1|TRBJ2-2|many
TGCAGTGCTCAAAAGCTACAGTGGGACACCGGGGAGCTGTTTTTT
CSAQKLQWDTGELFF
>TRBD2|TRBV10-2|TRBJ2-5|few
TGCGCCACGGAGGACCGGGGGGACCGGACCCAGTACTTC
CATEDRGDRTQYF
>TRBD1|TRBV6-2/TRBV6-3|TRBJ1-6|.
TGTGCCAGCAGGGGACAGGGGGATTCACCCCTCCACTTT
CASRGQGDSPLHF
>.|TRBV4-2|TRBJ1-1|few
TGTGCCAGCAGCGGCTTCGGGATGAACACTGAAGCTTTCTTT
CASSGFGMNTEAFF
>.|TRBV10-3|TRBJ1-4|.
TGTGCCATCAGTGAGTCCTCCCAGGAGGCAACTAATGAAAAACTGTTTTTT
CAISESSQEATNEKLFF
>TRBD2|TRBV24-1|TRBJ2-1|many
TGTGCCACCAGTGAACGCCGACTAGCGGGGGTGGAGCAGTTCTTC
CATSERRLAGVEQFF
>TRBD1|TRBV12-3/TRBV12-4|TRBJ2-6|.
TGTGCCAGCAGGACAGGGGTGGCGGGGGCCAACGTCCTGACTTTC
CASRTGVAGANVLTF
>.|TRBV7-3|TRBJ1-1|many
TGTGCCAGCAGAAACTCAGGAAACACTGAAGCTTTCTTT
CASRNSGNTEAFF
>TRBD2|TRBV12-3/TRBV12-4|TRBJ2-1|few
TGTGCCAGCAGCCAGGGACTAGCGGGAGGGTCGCTGTTCTTC
CASSQGLAGGSLFF
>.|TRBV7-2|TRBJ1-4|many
TGTGCCAGCAGCCCGGGACGCACCAATGAAAAACTGTTTTTT
CASSPGRTNEKLFF
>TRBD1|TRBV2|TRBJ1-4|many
TGTGCCAGCAGTTCCGGGACAGGGAAAGTTACTAATGAAAAACTGTTTTTT
CASSSGTGKVTNEKLFF
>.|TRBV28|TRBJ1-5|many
TGTGCCAGCAGTTCCCCAGGAAATAGCAATCAGCCCCAGCATTTT
CASSSPGNSNQPQHF
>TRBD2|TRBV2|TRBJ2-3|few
TGTGCCAGCAGTCTCGAGGGTGCGGGGGTCGGAGATACGCAGTATTTT
CASSLEGAGVGDTQYF
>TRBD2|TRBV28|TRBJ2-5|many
TGTGCCAGCAGCTCGTATATAGCGGGAGGTTTGGAGACCCAGTACTTC
CASSSYIAGGLETQYF
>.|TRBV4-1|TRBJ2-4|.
TGCGCCAGCAGCCAAGTTTGGCGGGATGGGGCCAAAAACATTCAGTACTTC
CASSQVWRDGAKNIQYF
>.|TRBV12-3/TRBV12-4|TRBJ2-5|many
TGTGCCAGCAGTTTCTTGATAGGGCCGAGGAAAGAGACCCAGTACTTC
CASSFLIGPRKETQYF
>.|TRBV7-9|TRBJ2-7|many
TGTGCCAGCAGCTTTGGGACGCCGGTAAACTACGAGCAGTACTTC
CASSFGTPVNYEQYF
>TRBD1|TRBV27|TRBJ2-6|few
TGTGCCAGCAGTTCCGGACAGGGAATGGCTGGGGCCAACGTCCTGACTTTC
CASSSGQGMAGANVLTF
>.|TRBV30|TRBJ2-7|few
TGTGCCTGGAGTGTATTGGTGCGGCAGGGAAAGGACGAGCAGTACTTC
CAWSVLVRQGKDEQYF
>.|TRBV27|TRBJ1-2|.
TGTGCCAGCGAGACGGACAGCCCAACTAACTATGGCTACACCTTC
CASETDSPTNYGYTF
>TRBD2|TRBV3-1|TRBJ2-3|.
TGTGCCAGCAGCCCTCCTAGCGGACCCACAGATACGCAGTATTTT
CASSPPSGPTDTQYF
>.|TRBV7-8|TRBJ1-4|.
TGTGCCAGCAGCTTAGGTACAGGGAGAGGTGAAAAACTGTTTTTT
CASSLGTGRGEKLFF
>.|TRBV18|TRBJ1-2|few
TGTGCCAGCTCACCGAATTGGGGGAACTATGGCTACACCTTC
CASSPNWGNYGYTF
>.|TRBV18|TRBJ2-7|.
TGTGCCAGCTCACCGAGCCAGCTCAGAGAGCAGTACTTC
CASSPSQLREQYF
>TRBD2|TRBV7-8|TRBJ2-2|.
TGTGCCAGCAGCTTAGCCCAAACCCTCCTAGCGGGAGGGCCTGGCCCCGGGGAGCTGTTTTTT
CASSLAQTLLAGGPGPGELFF
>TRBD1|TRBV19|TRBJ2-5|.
TGTGCCACAGCCTTGGGACAGGGTAGGGAGACCCAGTACTTC
CATALGQGRETQYF
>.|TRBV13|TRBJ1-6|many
TGTGCCAGCAGCCCCGGGATTTATAGTTCACCCCTCCACTTT
CASSPGIYSSPLHF
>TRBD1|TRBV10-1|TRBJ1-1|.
TGCGCCAGCAGTGACCATCAGGGGGGATTTTTACAAGCTTTCTTT
CASSDHQGGFLQAFF
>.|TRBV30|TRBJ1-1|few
TGTGCCTACCTGACACTGAATAGGACTGAAGCTTTCTTT
CAYLTLNRTEAFF
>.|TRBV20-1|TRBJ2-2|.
TGCAGTGCTAGACCAGTCGCGAACACCGGGGAGCTGTTTTTT
CSARPVANTGELFF
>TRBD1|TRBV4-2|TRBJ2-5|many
TGTGCCAGCAGCCAGACAGGGGTTGAGGAGACCCAGTACTTC
CASSQTGVEETQYF